Below, 10 T cell receptor beta chains from the same sample are listed, as sequenced in a study of blood T cell repertoires in COVID-19. Clones were read by immunoSEQ multiplex PCR, and TCRdb kept only the in-frame ones, dropping some. The table records some 260,000 clones, 75% to 90% of them present only once. The sample was PBMCs or T cells enriched from blood (not recorded which). Source of these receptors: a young woman with acute COVID-19.

The chain couples TRBV2 to TRBJ1-1, with no clear D. The CDR3 sequence is 14 residues long. With 7 bases removed from V and 3 bases from J, the gap between germline ends came to 15 bases. Germline V CDR1 and CDR2: SNHLY, FYNNEI. The CDR3 coding sequence is TGTGCCAGCATCCGGGGTTTGGGTCACACTGAAGCTTTCTTT. This codes for CASIRGLGHTEAFF.

The chain combines TRBV2 with TRBJ1-1; D gene ambiguous. This CDR3 has 14 amino acids. In germline, CDR1 is SNHLY, CDR2 FYNNEI. V lost 2 bases to trimming and J lost 2 bases, with 9 bases between them. CDR3 in amino acids: CASSEPQVNTEAFF. The CDR3 DNA reads TGTGCCAGCAGTGAACCTCAGGTTAACACTGAAGCTTTCTTT. Based on the CDR3 plus reference TRBV2 and TRBJ1-1, the full variable domain is EPEVTQTPSHQVTQMGQEVILRCVPISNHLYFYWYRQILGQKVEFLVSFYNNEISEKSEIFDDQFSVERPDGSNFTLKIRSTKLEDSAMYFCASSEPQVNTEAFFGQGTRLTVV.

The V call is TRBV28, the J call TRBJ2-3; D may be TRBD2 (6 bases). Per germline, CDR1 MDHEN and CDR2 SYDVKM. Trimming left V 5 bases short and J 9 bases short, with 12 bases between. This CDR3 has 12 residues. In DNA, the CDR3 is TGTGCCAGCAGTGGGGACTTAAGGACGCAGTATTTT. It encodes CASSGDLRTQYF.

The chain employs TRBV27 and TRBJ1-5, with 7 bases aligning to TRBD1. Germline assignment: CDR1 MNHEY and CDR2 SMNVEV (reference sequence). With V trimmed by 5 bases and J by 9 bases, 13 bases remained unmatched. CDR3 length: 15 amino acids. This chain's CDR3 is CASSPGGTVLMPQHF. Here the CDR3 DNA reads TGTGCCAGCAGTCCTGGCGGGACAGTTCTTATGCCCCAGCATTTT.

V and J are TRBV27 and TRBJ2-1; 10 bases are a match to TRBD2. Germline V lookup: CDR1 MNHEY, CDR2 SMNVEV (reference sequence). V shed 5 bases, J shed 9 bases, and the junction held 19 bases outside the gene matches. This CDR3 has 18 residues. The CDR3, as DNA: TGTGCCAGCAGTCTCGAACGTGCGGGACTAGCGACAGTTGTTGAGCAGTTCTTC. Its translation: CASSLERAGLATVVEQFF.

The gene calls are TRBV28 and TRBJ2-2; tentative D call: TRBD2 (6 bases). CDR1 is MDHEN and CDR2 is SYDVKM in the germline V gene. There are 13 residues in the CDR3. Trimming pared 11 bases from V and 1 base from J, leaving 11 bases between. For the CDR3, the DNA is TGTGCCCTGGCGCGGGAGAACACCGGGGAGCTGTTTTTT. Translating it yields CALARENTGELFF.

The chain is built from TRBV7-9 and TRBJ2-7; 11 bases are a match to TRBD2. The CDR3 spans 15 residues. The germline V gene has CDR1 SEHNR and CDR2 FQNEAQ (reference sequence). V dropped 4 bases and J dropped 4; count of bases not matched to a gene: 6. CDR3 coding DNA: TGTGCCAGCAGCTCGACTAGCGGGGACCTGTACGAGCAGTACTTC. Translated, it gives CASSSTSGDLYEQYF.

The chain combines TRBV7-9 with TRBJ1-1; D is ambiguous. This CDR3 has 13 residues. Germline V lookup: CDR1 SEHNR, CDR2 FQNEAQ (reference sequence). Trimming removed 5 bases at V and 8 bases at J, with 15 bases between. The CDR3 loop is CASSAGGRKEAFF. The CDR3 DNA sequence: TGTGCCAGCAGCGCTGGCGGGCGGAAGGAAGCTTTCTTT.

The rearrangement links TRBV7-6 to TRBJ2-7; 10 positions match TRBD2. Germline CDR1 is SGHVS and CDR2 is FNYEAQ. The CDR3 is 18 amino acids. The junction had 8 bases not matched to a gene; V was cut back by 0 bases and J by 0 bases. In DNA, the CDR3 is TGTGCCAGCAGCTTAGCGGCTAGCGGGGGTCGGAGCTCCTACGAGCAGTACTTC. Amino acid sequence: CASSLAASGGRSSYEQYF.

V and J are TRBV4-1 and TRBJ2-5; maybe TRBD1 (6 bases). Trimming removed 0 bases from V and 1 base from J, with 12 bases in between. The V gene's germline CDR1 is MGHRA and CDR2 YSYEKL. The CDR3 sequence is 16 residues long. The CDR3 DNA sequence: TGCGCCAGCAGCCAAGACCCGGGACACCTCCAAGAGACCCAGTACTTC. This encodes CASSQDPGHLQETQYF.